The 16 T cell receptor beta chains below come from one sample, sequenced in a study of human T cells and chemical hapten exposure. From the RACE reads, TCRdb called clonotypes with MiXCR, one entry per CDR3 protein. The data contain about 270,000 distinct CDR3 sequences, over 7.5% of them singletons. Time point meaning: pre-sensitization, week 0. The treatment is: therapeutic diphenylcyclopropenone sensitization with weekly scalp DPC. The material was whole blood, obtained in connection with sensitization to the hapten diphenylcyclopropenone (DPC). Source of these receptors: a young man with alopecia areata. Some clones in this sample may be carry-over from other donors' samples.

This chain links TRBV10-2 with TRBJ2-2, with D unresolved. V lost 2 bases to trimming and J lost 5 bases, with 6 bases between them. This CDR3 is 13 amino acids long. From germline, CDR1 is WSHSY and CDR2 SAAADI. The CDR3, as DNA: TGCGCCAGCAGTGAGACAGAAACCGGGGAGCTGTTTTTT. Its translation: CASSETETGELFF.

This clonotype showed up just a few times. V gene TRBV15 combines with J gene TRBJ1-1, with D hard to call. The length of the CDR3 is 11 residues. Germline-derived CDR1 and CDR2 are LNHNV and YYDKDF (reference sequence). V shed 3 bases and J shed 10 bases, with 9 bases lying between them. CDR3 sequence: CATSRKNSAFF. CDR3 coding DNA: TGTGCCACCAGCAGGAAGAACTCAGCTTTCTTT.

The chain has TRBV5-1 and TRBJ1-4; no clear D. The germline V and J ends were trimmed by 4 bases and 3 bases, with 13 bases remaining between them. The CDR3 has 15 amino acids. The V gene's germline CDR1 is SGHRS and CDR2 YFSETQ. The CDR3 loop is CASSILPRANEKLFF. CDR3 nucleotides: TGCGCCAGCAGCATTCTACCCAGAGCTAATGAAAAACTGTTTTTT.

In this sample, this clonotype turned up a few times. J is TRBJ1-2 and V is TRBV6-5; 9 positions match TRBD1. The J segment lost 4 bases and the V segment lost 3 bases, leaving 9 bases of the junction unmatched. Germline values: CDR1 MNHEY, CDR2 SVGAGI. The CDR3 has 16 residues. CDR3 residues: CASSYARTGVSYGYTF. DNA for the CDR3: TGTGCCAGCAGTTATGCGCGGACAGGGGTGTCCTATGGCTACACCTTC.

The gene calls are TRBV10-3 and TRBJ2-7; D gene ambiguous. Germline lookup yields CDR1 ENHRY and CDR2 SYGVKD. This CDR3 region has 11 residues. Trimming removed 8 bases at V and 0 bases at J, with 5 bases between. CDR3 coding DNA: TGTGCCATCTCGGTCTCCTACGAGCAGTACTTC. It specifies CAISVSYEQYF.

The chain couples TRBV28 to TRBJ2-6; D is ambiguous. V was trimmed by 3 bases and J by 0 bases, leaving 6 bases between them. CDR1 and CDR2 from the germline V gene are MDHEN and SYDVKM. CDR3 size: 15 residues. The CDR3 sequence: CASSFSFSGANVLTF. As DNA, the CDR3 is TGTGCCAGCAGTTTCAGCTTCTCTGGGGCCAACGTCCTGACTTTC.

A few counts support this clonotype. The chain combines TRBV3-1 with TRBJ1-3; no clear D gene. The CDR3 is 14 amino acids. CDR1 and CDR2 (germline): LGHDT, YNNKEL (reference sequence). The V and J ends lost 1 base and 0 bases respectively, with 4 bases between them. CDR3: CASSQGASGNTIYF. As DNA, the CDR3 is TGTGCCAGCAGCCAAGGGGCCTCTGGAAACACCATATATTTT.

This clonotype showed up many times. This rearrangement joins TRBV20-1 to TRBJ2-2; D is possibly TRBD1 (7 bases). With 2 bases removed from V and 6 bases from J, the gap between germline ends came to 16 bases. Germline V CDR1 and CDR2: DFQATT, SNEGSKA (reference sequence). The CDR3 has 15 amino acids. The CDR3 sequence is CSARRTGGVAGELFF. DNA of the CDR3: TGCAGTGCTAGAAGGACAGGCGGGGTGGCCGGGGAGCTGTTTTTT.

The chain links TRBV5-1 to TRBJ1-1; no reliable D call. Per germline, CDR1 SGHRS and CDR2 YFSETQ. With 0 bases removed from V and 7 bases from J, the gap between germline ends came to 10 bases. CDR3 length: 13 amino acids. In DNA form, the CDR3 reads TGCGCCAGCAGCTTGGTTTTAGACGATGAAGCTTTCTTT. Translation: CASSLVLDDEAFF.

The rearrangement uses TRBV7-2 and TRBJ2-6, with unresolved D. V was pared by 5 bases and J by 4 bases, with 12 bases between. From germline, CDR1 is SGHTA and CDR2 FQGNSA. The CDR3 length is 15 residues. The CDR3 is CASSPAVTGANVLTF. CDR3 in DNA: TGTGCCAGCAGCCCCGCAGTCACCGGGGCCAACGTCCTGACTTTC.

The count of this clonotype is one. The germline gene is not matched at one end of the junction; a read error may be the cause. The chain is built from TRBV6-6 and TRBJ1-5, with 8 bases aligning to TRBD1. Germline CDR1 reads MNHNY; CDR2 reads SVGAGI (reference sequence). The CDR3 runs to 15 residues. The CDR3 here is CASSLEGQGNLPQHF. The CDR3 DNA follows: TGTGCCAGCAGTCTAGAAGGACAGGGCAATCTGCCCCAGCATTTT.

In this sample, this clonotype turned up many times. The chain's CDR3 is CASSQGRTGTQYF. The CDR3 DNA is TGTGCCAGCAGCCAAGGACGGACCGGTACGCAGTATTTT. This chain connects TRBV3-1 to TRBJ2-3; D remains unclear. This CDR3 region has 13 residues. Germline CDR1 LGHDT, CDR2 YNNKEL (reference sequence). Trimming removed 1 base at V and 8 bases at J, with 10 bases between.

V is TRBV24-1 and J is TRBJ2-3; D not resolved. The V and J ends lost 5 bases and 1 base respectively, with 9 bases between them. Germline CDR1 and CDR2: KGHDR and SFDVKD. There are 14 residues in the CDR3. The chain's CDR3 is CATSGASRTDTQYF. CDR3 in DNA: TGTGCCACCAGTGGGGCAAGCCGCACAGATACGCAGTATTTT.

This chain uses TRBV7-2 with TRBJ1-1; TRBD1 is a possible D gene (5 bases). The CDR3 is 12 residues long. Between the trimmed V and J ends, which lost 1 base and 11 bases, there was a span of 11 bases. Germline assignment: CDR1 SGHTA and CDR2 FQGNSA. The CDR3 DNA sequence: TGTGCCAGCAGCTTAGGGGGCAGTTCCGCTTTCTTT. Its protein product is CASSLGGSSAFF. The complete variable domain, with remaining parts taken from reference TRBV7-2 and TRBJ1-1, reads GAGVSQSPSNKVTEKGKDVELRCDPISGHTALYWYRQSLGQGLEFLIYFQGNSAPDKSGLPSDRFSAERTGGSVSTLTIQRTQQEDSAVYLCASSLGGSSAFFGQGTRLTVV.

This clonotype appeared many times. In DNA, the CDR3 is TGTGCCAGCAGCGACTACCCGAACACCGGGGAGCTGTTTTTT. Encoded protein: CASSDYPNTGELFF. The rearrangement uses TRBV25-1 and TRBJ2-2; D possibly corresponds to TRBD2 (5 bases). V lost 6 bases and J 0 bases, leaving 8 bases between the germline ends. Germline V lookup: CDR1 MGHDK, CDR2 SYGVNS. The CDR3 has 14 amino acids.

This rearrangement joins TRBV7-9 to TRBJ2-6; D remains ambiguous. CDR3 size: 15 residues. The ends were cut back, 5 bases at V and 3 bases at J, with 11 bases in the middle. CDR1 and CDR2 (germline): SEHNR, FQNEAQ (reference sequence). The DNA for the CDR3 is TGTGCCAGCAGCCTCTGGGTGGTTGGGGCCAACGTCCTGACTTTC. Amino acid sequence: CASSLWVVGANVLTF.